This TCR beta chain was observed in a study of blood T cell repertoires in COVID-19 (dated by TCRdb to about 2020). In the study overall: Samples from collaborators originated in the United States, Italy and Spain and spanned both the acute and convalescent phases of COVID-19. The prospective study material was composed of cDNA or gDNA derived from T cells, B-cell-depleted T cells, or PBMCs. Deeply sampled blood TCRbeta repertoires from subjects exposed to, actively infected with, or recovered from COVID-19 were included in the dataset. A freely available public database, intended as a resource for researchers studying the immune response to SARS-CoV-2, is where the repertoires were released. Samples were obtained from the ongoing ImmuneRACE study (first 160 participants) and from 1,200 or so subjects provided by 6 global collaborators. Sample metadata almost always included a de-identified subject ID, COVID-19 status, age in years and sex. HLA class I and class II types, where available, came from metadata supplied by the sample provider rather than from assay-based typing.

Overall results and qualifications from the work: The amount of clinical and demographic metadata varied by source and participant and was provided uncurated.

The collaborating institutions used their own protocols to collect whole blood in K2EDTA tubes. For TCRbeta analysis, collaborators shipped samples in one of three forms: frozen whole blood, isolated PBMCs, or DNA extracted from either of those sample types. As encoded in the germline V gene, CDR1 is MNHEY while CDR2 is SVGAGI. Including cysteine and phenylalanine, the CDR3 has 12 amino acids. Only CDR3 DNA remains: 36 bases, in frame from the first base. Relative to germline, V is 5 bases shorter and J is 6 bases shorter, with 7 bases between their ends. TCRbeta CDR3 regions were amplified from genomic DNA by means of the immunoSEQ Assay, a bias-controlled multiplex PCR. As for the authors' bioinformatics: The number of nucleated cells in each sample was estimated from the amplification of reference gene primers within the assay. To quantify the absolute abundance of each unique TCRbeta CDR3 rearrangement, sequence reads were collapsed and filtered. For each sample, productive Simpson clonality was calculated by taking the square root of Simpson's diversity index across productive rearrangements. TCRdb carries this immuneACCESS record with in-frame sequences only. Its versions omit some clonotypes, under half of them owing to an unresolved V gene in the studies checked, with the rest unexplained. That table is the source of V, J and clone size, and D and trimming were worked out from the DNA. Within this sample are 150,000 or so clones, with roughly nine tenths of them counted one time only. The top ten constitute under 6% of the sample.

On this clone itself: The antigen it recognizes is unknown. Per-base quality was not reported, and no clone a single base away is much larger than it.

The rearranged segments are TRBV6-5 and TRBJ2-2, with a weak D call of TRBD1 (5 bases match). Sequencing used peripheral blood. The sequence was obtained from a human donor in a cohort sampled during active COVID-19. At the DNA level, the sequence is TGTGCCAGCAGTAACAGGCCCGGGGAGCTGTTTTTT. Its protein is CASSNRPGELFF.